Below, one T cell receptor (beta chain) is given with its context. The CDR3 loop spans 16 amino acids. Germline CDR1 is MNHNS and CDR2 is SASEGT. Germline trimming cut 2 bases from V and 9 bases from J; bases unmatched to any gene: 7. The sample belongs to a study of shared clonotypes between healthy human individuals. Libraries were prepared by immunoSEQ multiplex PCR; TCRdb keeps only in-frame clonotypes and omits some of them. Of roughly 1,100,000 clones listed, about 77% are singletons. The chain links TRBV6-1 to TRBJ1-6; 10 nucleotides match TRBD1. Sequencing was carried out using memory CD4+ T cells sorted from blood. The subset is: CD45RA-negative fraction. The receptor was derived from a man aged 18 to 30 in good health. CDR3 nucleotides: TGTGCCAGCAGTGAACTTAGGACAGGGGGTACTTCACCCCTCCACTTT. Its translation: CASSELRTGGTSPLHF.